This T cell receptor (beta chain) was recovered during a study of PD-1 blockade in mismatch repair-deficient tumors. The repertoire was sequenced with immunoSEQ multiplex PCR; TCRdb's copy has only in-frame clones and lacks some. The sample includes around 51,000 clones, more than 65% of them seen just once. Trimming took off 5 bases at V and 6 bases at J, with 17 bases between the two ends. This CDR3 spans 15 amino acids. CDR1 and CDR2 from the germline V gene are SGHTA and FQGNSA. This specimen consisted of peripheral blood, obtained approximately 20 weeks after starting pembrolizumab. The chain has TRBV7-2 and TRBJ2-1; D is perhaps TRBD1 or TRBD2 (7 bases each). The source of this sequence is an adult with mismatch repair-deficient cancer. The CDR3 spells CASSQGGARSNEQFF. CDR3 nucleotide sequence: TGTGCCAGCAGCCAGGGGGGGGCGAGGTCCAATGAGCAGTTCTTC.